Listed below are T cell receptor beta chains from one sample, sequenced in a study of blood T cell repertoires in COVID-19. Data came from immunoSEQ multiplex PCR; TCRdb stores just in-frame clones and leaves some out. The table includes 200,000 to 250,000 clones, roughly 86% detected once. Sequenced input: peripheral blood. The receptor set was obtained from a woman aged 45-60 years with active or convalescent COVID-19. Each CDR3 is given with its conserved first and last residue. Size tells how often a clone was seen (once, few, many) or the class of an expanded clone, and some rows leave it out.

CDR3aa: CSATPLYEQYF; abundance: .; len: 11; v_gene: TRBV20-1; j_gene: TRBJ2-7
CDR3aa: CASSQAKTYYGYTF; abundance: .; len: 14; v_gene: TRBV6-5; j_gene: TRBJ1-2
CDR3aa: CASSYRGEDEKLFF; abundance: few; len: 14; v_gene: TRBV6-2/TRBV6-3; j_gene: TRBJ1-4
CDR3aa: CASSLRLMGTEAFF; abundance: .; len: 14; v_gene: TRBV11-2; j_gene: TRBJ1-1
CDR3aa: CASSWGLGATGELFF; abundance: .; len: 15; v_gene: TRBV5-1; j_gene: TRBJ2-2
CDR3aa: CASSRDRRKLFF; abundance: .; len: 12; v_gene: TRBV28; j_gene: TRBJ1-4
CDR3aa: CASSETRGGPGNSPLHF; abundance: .; len: 17; v_gene: TRBV6-1; j_gene: TRBJ1-6
CDR3aa: CASSQASGYNEQFF; abundance: few; len: 14; v_gene: TRBV3-1/TRBV3-2; j_gene: TRBJ2-1
CDR3aa: CATRGQNNSPLHF; abundance: .; len: 13; v_gene: TRBV6-5; j_gene: TRBJ1-6
CDR3aa: CASSLAVTGGGNTIYF; abundance: .; len: 16; v_gene: TRBV7-2; j_gene: TRBJ1-3
CDR3aa: CASSERSRIGMNTEAFF; abundance: .; len: 17; v_gene: TRBV2; j_gene: TRBJ1-1
CDR3aa: CASNRQALEKLFF; abundance: .; len: 13; v_gene: TRBV28; j_gene: TRBJ1-4
CDR3aa: CASSKTINSGGNQETQYF; abundance: .; len: 18; v_gene: TRBV21-1; j_gene: TRBJ2-5
CDR3aa: CASRTSRDRLVQTQYF; abundance: .; len: 16; v_gene: TRBV28; j_gene: TRBJ2-5
CDR3aa: CASSTTGQGVEGF; abundance: few; len: 13; v_gene: TRBV19; j_gene: TRBJ1-1
CDR3aa: CASSFGREGTDTQYF; abundance: .; len: 15; v_gene: TRBV28; j_gene: TRBJ2-3
CDR3aa: CASSPELAVPLGTDTQYF; abundance: .; len: 18; v_gene: TRBV4-1; j_gene: TRBJ2-3
CDR3aa: CSASGRESSPLHF; abundance: .; len: 13; v_gene: TRBV20-1; j_gene: TRBJ1-6
CDR3aa: CASRSQGSYGYTF; abundance: .; len: 13; v_gene: TRBV6-5; j_gene: TRBJ1-2
CDR3aa: CASSLLKQVQHQPQHF; abundance: once; len: 16; v_gene: TRBV7-8; j_gene: TRBJ1-5
CDR3aa: CASSSPRSYSYNEQFF; abundance: .; len: 16; v_gene: TRBV28; j_gene: TRBJ2-1
CDR3aa: CASSQGAGPIGELFF; abundance: .; len: 15; v_gene: TRBV4-1; j_gene: TRBJ2-2
CDR3aa: CASSSGGAYGYEQFF; abundance: .; len: 15; v_gene: TRBV10-2; j_gene: TRBJ2-1
CDR3aa: CASSPWPNTEAFF; abundance: .; len: 13; v_gene: TRBV5-1; j_gene: TRBJ1-1
CDR3aa: CASSQEGLAEETQYF; abundance: .; len: 15; v_gene: TRBV16; j_gene: TRBJ2-5
CDR3aa: CASSSLTGTRPVDTQYF; abundance: .; len: 17; v_gene: TRBV5-1; j_gene: TRBJ2-3
CDR3aa: CASSPPSRGWMTQHF; abundance: .; len: 15; v_gene: TRBV28; j_gene: TRBJ1-5
CDR3aa: CATSDLKGEQYF; abundance: once; len: 12; v_gene: TRBV24-1; j_gene: TRBJ2-7
CDR3aa: CASNRRDTGELFF; abundance: .; len: 13; v_gene: TRBV28; j_gene: TRBJ2-2
CDR3aa: CASSWGGGAAETQYF; abundance: few; len: 15; v_gene: TRBV11-2; j_gene: TRBJ2-5
CDR3aa: CASKIGTYNSPLHF; abundance: once; len: 14; v_gene: TRBV27; j_gene: TRBJ1-6
CDR3aa: CASRGTSGVYNEQFF; abundance: .; len: 15; v_gene: TRBV2; j_gene: TRBJ2-1
CDR3aa: CASSELAGSTDTQYF; abundance: many; len: 15; v_gene: TRBV6-1; j_gene: TRBJ2-3
CDR3aa: CSAAFSDTQYF; abundance: .; len: 11; v_gene: TRBV20-1; j_gene: TRBJ2-3
CDR3aa: CASSPPTGQDNEKLFF; abundance: .; len: 16; v_gene: TRBV28; j_gene: TRBJ1-4